Described below is a single TCR beta chain sequence and its context. Its specificity is unknown. This record comes from a study of T cells in localized non-small cell lung cancer. Germline V gene sequence: CDR1 SNHLY, CDR2 FYNNEI. The CDR3 length is 13 residues. V lost 3 bases, J lost 6 bases, and 9 bases lay in between. Whole-study results and caveats: Longer overall survival was linked to higher blood T cell density. The appearance of a median 57 of the top 100 tumor clones was seen in adjacent lung. Uninvolved nearby lung showed the greatest T cell clonality, exceeding that found in tumor.

Only in-frame clones appear in the TCRdb table, and some are missing; sequencing was by immunoSEQ multiplex PCR. Of over 25,000 clones in the sample, 78% were seen once. The chain has TRBV2 and TRBJ2-1; D is undetermined. The sequenced sample was peripheral blood, obtained before any cancer treatment. This TCR came from a male donor older than 55 with stage II squamous cell lung carcinoma. This chain's CDR3 is CASSEVTFNEQFF. The CDR3 coding sequence is TGTGCCAGCAGTGAGGTCACTTTCAATGAGCAGTTCTTC.